The 10 T cell receptor beta chains listed next were all sequenced from one sample in a study of CD8+ T cells in alopecia areata. Extraction of RNA preceded its reverse transcription into cDNA, which served as the sequencing template. Sequenced by immunoSEQ multiplex PCR; TCRdb stores in-frame clones only, minus some. The repertoire holds roughly 190,000 clones, about 60% seen once, with about 0.69% in the top ten. Stated treatment: oral pan-JAK inhibitor, 5-10 mg twice daily. Sequenced here: CD4+ T cells sorted from blood, sampled at week 4, from a patient treated with tofacitinib. The source of these receptors is a human donor with alopecia areata.

In this sample, this clone turned up once. The chain links TRBV7-2 to TRBJ2-5; the match to TRBD2 covers 10 bases. The CDR3 spans 15 residues. V lost 5 bases to trimming and J lost 13 bases; unmatched junction nucleotides: 16. Looked up from germline, CDR1 is SGHTA and CDR2 is FQGNSA. CDR3 loop: CASSEKGPPGLATYF. The DNA for the CDR3 is TGTGCCAGCAGCGAGAAGGGGCCGCCGGGACTAGCGACGTACTTC.

V gene TRBV5-1 combines with J gene TRBJ2-7; no clear D gene. The CDR3 loop spans 14 amino acids. The V gene's germline CDR1 is SGHRS and CDR2 YFSETQ. V dropped 0 bases and J dropped 2 bases, with 9 bases sitting between them. Here the CDR3 reads CASSLDLDTYEQYF. The CDR3 DNA reads TGCGCCAGCAGCTTGGATTTAGACACCTACGAGCAGTACTTC.

This clone was detected only a few times. The chain employs TRBV7-2 and TRBJ2-1, with 8 bases aligning to TRBD2. This CDR3 is 16 amino acids long. J was trimmed by 2 bases and V by 8 bases; bases with no gene match: 11. The germline gives CDR1 SGHTA, CDR2 FQGNSA. The CDR3: CASAIQTGLAYNEQFF. CDR3 coding DNA: TGTGCCAGCGCTATCCAAACGGGACTAGCCTACAATGAGCAGTTCTTC.

The chain combines TRBV29-1 with TRBJ2-1; 9 bases are shared with TRBD1. Trimming removed 4 bases from V and 5 bases from J; junction bases left unmatched: 6. CDR3 length equals 14 residues. From germline, CDR1 is SQVTM and CDR2 ANQGSEA. In DNA, the CDR3 is TGCAGCGTTGTCACAGGGGGCGGGAACAATGAGCAGTTCTTC. It encodes CSVVTGGGNNEQFF.

This clone was counted only a few times. V is TRBV2 and J is TRBJ1-5; D might be TRBD1 (6 bases). Trimming took 7 bases from V and 3 from J, leaving 10 bases between them. CDR1 is SNHLY, CDR2 FYNNEI, per germline. CDR3 length: 13 amino acids. The CDR3 DNA is TGTGCCAGCAACAGGGCGGTCAATCAGCCCCAGCATTTT. As protein: CASNRAVNQPQHF. The variable domain in full, with the rest retrieved from reference TRBV2 and TRBJ1-5, is EPEVTQTPSHQVTQMGQEVILRCVPISNHLYFYWYRQILGQKVEFLVSFYNNEISEKSEIFDDQFSVERPDGSNFTLKIRSTKLEDSAMYFCASNRAVNQPQHFGDGTRLSIL.

The chain is built from TRBV7-3 and TRBJ2-3, with D perhaps matching TRBD1 (6 bases). Germline V gives CDR1 SGHTA, CDR2 FQGTGA. V was cut by 5 bases and J by 2 bases, with 11 bases left in between. The CDR3 is 14 residues long. In DNA form, the CDR3 reads TGTGCCAGCAGCCCAGACAGGTACACAGATACGCAGTATTTT. Its protein product is CASSPDRYTDTQYF.

V usage is TRBV30 and J usage is TRBJ2-1; weak D call: TRBD2 (5 bases). Trimming stripped 0 bases from V and 10 bases from J, with 13 bases between. The CDR3 is 13 residues long. CDR1 and CDR2 (germline): GTSNPN, SVGIG (reference sequence). CDR3 protein: CAWSVRRVGEQFF. The DNA of the CDR3 is TGTGCCTGGAGTGTTAGGCGGGTCGGGGAGCAGTTCTTC.

This clone was counted once. This rearrangement joins TRBV7-9 to TRBJ1-5; tentatively, D is TRBD1 (5 bases). Per germline, CDR1 SEHNR and CDR2 FQNEAQ (reference sequence). V lost 2 bases and J lost 4, with 15 bases in between. The CDR3 runs to 16 residues. The CDR3 reads CASSLQKGAGNQPQHF. The CDR3 DNA reads as TGTGCCAGCAGCTTACAAAAAGGGGCAGGGAATCAGCCCCAGCATTTT.

Comments on this clone: Within the sample, other DNA sequences also encode this same CDR3. J is TRBJ1-5 and V is TRBV7-2; D is perhaps TRBD1 (6 bases). The CDR3 extends over 13 amino acids. The germline V gene encodes CDR1 SGHTA and CDR2 FQGNSA. Trimming shortened V by 1 base and J by 5 bases, and 6 bases separated the two germline ends. CDR3 nucleotides: TGTGCCAGCAGCTTAGACAGGGATCAGCCCCAGCATTTT. The encoded protein is CASSLDRDQPQHF.

This sequence joins TRBV4-1 and TRBJ1-4; tentatively, D is TRBD1 (5 bases). Germline V gene data show CDR1 as MGHRA and CDR2 as YSYEKL. This CDR3 region has 13 residues. V was shortened by 6 bases and J by 0 bases, with 5 bases between the two germline ends. In nucleotides, the CDR3 is TGCGCCAGCAGGGGGGCAACTAATGAAAAACTGTTTTTT. It specifies CASRGATNEKLFF.